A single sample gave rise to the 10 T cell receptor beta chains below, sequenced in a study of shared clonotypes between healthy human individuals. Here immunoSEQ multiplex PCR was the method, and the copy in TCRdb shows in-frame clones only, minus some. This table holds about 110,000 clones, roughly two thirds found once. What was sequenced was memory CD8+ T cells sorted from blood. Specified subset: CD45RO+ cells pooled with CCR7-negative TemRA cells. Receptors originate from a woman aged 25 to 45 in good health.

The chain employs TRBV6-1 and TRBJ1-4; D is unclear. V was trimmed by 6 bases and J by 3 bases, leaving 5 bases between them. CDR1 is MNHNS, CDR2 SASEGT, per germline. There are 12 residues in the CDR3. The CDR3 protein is CASRPPNEKLFF. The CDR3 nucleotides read TGTGCCAGCAGGCCCCCTAATGAAAAACTGTTTTTT.

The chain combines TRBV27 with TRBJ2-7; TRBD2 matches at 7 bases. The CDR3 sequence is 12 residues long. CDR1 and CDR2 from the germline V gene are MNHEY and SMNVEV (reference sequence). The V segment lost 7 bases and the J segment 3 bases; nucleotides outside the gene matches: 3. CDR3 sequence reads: CASTGGGYEQYF. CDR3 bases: TGTGCCAGCACGGGAGGTGGCTACGAGCAGTACTTC.

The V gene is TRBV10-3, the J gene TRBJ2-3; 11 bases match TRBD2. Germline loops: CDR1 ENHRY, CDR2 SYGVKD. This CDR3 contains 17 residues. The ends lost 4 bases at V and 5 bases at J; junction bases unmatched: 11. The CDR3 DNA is TGTGCCATCAGTGCAACCATAGCGGGAGGGCCTATAGATACGCAGTATTTT. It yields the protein CAISATIAGGPIDTQYF.

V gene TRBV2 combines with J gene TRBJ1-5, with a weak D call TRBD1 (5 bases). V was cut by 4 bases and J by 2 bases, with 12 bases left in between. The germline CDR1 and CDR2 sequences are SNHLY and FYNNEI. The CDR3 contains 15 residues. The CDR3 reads CASSVGAPRNQPQHF. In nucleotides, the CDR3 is TGTGCCAGCAGTGTAGGGGCGCCGCGCAATCAGCCCCAGCATTTT. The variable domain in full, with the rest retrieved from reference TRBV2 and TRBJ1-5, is EPEVTQTPSHQVTQMGQEVILRCVPISNHLYFYWYRQILGQKVEFLVSFYNNEISEKSEIFDDQFSVERPDGSNFTLKIRSTKLEDSAMYFCASSVGAPRNQPQHFGDGTRLSIL.

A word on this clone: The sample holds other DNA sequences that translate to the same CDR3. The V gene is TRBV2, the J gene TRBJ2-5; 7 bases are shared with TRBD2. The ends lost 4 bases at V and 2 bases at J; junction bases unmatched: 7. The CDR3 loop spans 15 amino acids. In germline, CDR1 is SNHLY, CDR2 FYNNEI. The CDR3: CASSGEGQGQETQYF. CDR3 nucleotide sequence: TGTGCCAGCAGTGGGGAGGGGCAGGGTCAAGAGACCCAGTACTTC.

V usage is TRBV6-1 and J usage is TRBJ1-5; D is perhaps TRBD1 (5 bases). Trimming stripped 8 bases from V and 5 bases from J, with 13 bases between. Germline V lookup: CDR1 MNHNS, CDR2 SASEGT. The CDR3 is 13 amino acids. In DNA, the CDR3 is TGTGCCAGCTTCGGGGGTTGGTATCAGCCCCAGCATTTT. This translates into CASFGGWYQPQHF.

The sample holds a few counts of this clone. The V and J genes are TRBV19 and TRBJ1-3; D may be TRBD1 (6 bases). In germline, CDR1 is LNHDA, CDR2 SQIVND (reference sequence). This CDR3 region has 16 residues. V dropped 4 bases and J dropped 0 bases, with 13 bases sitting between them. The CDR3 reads CASSTWTVSSGNTIYF. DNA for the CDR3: TGTGCCAGTAGTACTTGGACAGTCAGCTCTGGAAACACCATATATTTT.

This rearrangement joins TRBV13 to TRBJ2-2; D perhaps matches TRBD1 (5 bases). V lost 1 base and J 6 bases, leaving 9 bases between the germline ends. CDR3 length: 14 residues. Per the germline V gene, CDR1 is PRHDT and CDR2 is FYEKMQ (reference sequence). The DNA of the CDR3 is TGTGCCAGCAGCTTAGAGGGGTCGGCCGGGGAGCTGTTTTTT. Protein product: CASSLEGSAGELFF.

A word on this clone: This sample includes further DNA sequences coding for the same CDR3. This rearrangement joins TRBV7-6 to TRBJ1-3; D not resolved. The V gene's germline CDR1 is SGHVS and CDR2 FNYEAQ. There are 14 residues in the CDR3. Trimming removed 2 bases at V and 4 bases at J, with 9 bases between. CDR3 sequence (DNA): TGTGCCAGCAGCTTAACAGACTCCGGAAACACCATATATTTT. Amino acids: CASSLTDSGNTIYF.

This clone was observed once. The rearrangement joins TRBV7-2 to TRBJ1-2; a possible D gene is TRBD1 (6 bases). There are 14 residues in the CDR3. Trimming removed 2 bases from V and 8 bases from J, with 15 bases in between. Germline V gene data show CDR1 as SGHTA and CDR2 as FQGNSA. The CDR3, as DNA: TGTGCCAGCAGCTTATGGCGAACAGGGAACGGCTACACCTTC. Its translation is CASSLWRTGNGYTF.